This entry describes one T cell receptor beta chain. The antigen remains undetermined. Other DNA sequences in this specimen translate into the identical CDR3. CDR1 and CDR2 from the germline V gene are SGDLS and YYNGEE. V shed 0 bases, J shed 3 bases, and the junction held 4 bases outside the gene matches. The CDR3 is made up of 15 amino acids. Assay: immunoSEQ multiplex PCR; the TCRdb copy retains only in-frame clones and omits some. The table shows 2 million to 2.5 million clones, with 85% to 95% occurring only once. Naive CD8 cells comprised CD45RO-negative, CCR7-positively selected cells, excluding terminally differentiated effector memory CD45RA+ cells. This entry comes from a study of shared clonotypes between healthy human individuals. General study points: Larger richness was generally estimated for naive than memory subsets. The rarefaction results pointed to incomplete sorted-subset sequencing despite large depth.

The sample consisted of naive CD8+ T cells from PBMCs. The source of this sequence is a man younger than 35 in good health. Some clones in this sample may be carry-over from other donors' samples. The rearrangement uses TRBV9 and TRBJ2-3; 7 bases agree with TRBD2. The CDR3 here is CASSVGLADTDTQYF. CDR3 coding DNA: TGTGCCAGCAGCGTAGGGCTAGCGGATACAGATACGCAGTATTTT.